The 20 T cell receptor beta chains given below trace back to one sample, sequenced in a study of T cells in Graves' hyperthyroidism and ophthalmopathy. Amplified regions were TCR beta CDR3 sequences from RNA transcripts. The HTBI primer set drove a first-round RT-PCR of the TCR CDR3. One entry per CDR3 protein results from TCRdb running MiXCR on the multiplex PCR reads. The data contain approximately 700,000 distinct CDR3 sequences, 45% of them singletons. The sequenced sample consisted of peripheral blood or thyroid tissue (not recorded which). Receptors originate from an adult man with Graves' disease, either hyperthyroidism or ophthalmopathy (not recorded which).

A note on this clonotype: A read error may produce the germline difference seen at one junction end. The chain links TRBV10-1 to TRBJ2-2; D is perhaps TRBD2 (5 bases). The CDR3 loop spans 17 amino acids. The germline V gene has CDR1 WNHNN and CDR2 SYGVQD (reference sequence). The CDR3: CASSYSTGVWNTGELFF. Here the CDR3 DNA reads TGTGCCAGCAGTTACTCGACCGGGGTGTGGAACACCGGGGAGCTGTTTTTT.

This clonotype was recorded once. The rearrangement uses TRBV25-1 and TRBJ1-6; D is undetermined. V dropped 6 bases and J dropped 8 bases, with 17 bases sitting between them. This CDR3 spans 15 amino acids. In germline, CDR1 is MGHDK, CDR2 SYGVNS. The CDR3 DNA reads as TGTGCCAGCAGACTTCCTCCCTACACGGATTCACCCCTCCACTTT. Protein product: CASRLPPYTDSPLHF.

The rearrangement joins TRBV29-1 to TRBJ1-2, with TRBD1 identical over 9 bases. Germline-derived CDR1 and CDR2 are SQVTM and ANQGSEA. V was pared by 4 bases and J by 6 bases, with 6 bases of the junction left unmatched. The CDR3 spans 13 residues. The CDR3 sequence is CSVATGGGDGYTF. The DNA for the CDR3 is TGCAGCGTTGCAACAGGGGGCGGCGATGGCTACACCTTC.

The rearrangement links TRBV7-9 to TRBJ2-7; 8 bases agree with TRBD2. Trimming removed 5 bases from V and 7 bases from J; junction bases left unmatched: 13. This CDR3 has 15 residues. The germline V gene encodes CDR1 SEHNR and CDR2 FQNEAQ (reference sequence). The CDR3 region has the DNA TGTGCCAGCAGCCGGGGGGGGGCGTCCCCGCGGGAGCAGTACTTC. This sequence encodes CASSRGGASPREQYF.

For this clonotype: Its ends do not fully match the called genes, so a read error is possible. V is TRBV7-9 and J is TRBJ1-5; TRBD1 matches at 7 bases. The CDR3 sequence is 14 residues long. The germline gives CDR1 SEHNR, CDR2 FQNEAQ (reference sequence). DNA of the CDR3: TGCGCCAGCAGCCAACGACAGGGCGATCAGCCCCAGCATTTT. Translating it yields CASSQRQGDQPQHF.

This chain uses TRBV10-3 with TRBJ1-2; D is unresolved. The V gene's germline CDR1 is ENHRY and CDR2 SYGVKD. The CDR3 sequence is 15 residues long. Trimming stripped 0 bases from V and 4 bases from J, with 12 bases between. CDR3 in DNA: TGTGCCATCAGTGAGTCACTTTCAGGCGGCTATGGCTACACCTTC. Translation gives CAISESLSGGYGYTF.

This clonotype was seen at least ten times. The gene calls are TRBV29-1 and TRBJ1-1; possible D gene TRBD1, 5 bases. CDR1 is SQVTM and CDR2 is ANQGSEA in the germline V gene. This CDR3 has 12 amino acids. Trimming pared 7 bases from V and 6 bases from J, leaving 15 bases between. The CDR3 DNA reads TGCAGCGCACAGGCAGGCGCCCCTGAAGCTTTCTTT. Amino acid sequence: CSAQAGAPEAFF.

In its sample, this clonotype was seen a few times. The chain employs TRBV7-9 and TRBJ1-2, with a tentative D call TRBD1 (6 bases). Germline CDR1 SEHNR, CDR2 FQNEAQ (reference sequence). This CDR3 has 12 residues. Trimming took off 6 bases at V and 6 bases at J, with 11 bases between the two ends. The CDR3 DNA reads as TGTGCCAGCAGAGGGGGGCACAATGGCTACACCTTC. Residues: CASRGGHNGYTF.

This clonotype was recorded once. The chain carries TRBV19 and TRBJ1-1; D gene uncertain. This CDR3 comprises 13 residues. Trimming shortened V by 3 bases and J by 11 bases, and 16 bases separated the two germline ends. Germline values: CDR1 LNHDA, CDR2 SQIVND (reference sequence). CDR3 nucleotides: TGTGCCAGTAGTATTAACTCGCGGGAATTCGCTTTCTTT. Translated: CASSINSREFAFF.

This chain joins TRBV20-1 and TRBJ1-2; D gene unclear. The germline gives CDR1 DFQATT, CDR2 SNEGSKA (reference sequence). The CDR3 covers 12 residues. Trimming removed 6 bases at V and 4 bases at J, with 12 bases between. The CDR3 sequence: CSAEQPSYGYTF. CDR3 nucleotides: TGCAGTGCCGAACAACCCTCCTATGGCTACACCTTC.

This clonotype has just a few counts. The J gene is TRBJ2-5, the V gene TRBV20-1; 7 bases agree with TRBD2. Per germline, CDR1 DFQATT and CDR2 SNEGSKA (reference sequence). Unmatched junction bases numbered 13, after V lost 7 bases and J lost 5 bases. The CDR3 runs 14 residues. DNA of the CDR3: TGCAGTGTCGCCCCCGGGGGGAAGCGGGAGACCCAGTACTTC. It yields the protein CSVAPGGKRETQYF.

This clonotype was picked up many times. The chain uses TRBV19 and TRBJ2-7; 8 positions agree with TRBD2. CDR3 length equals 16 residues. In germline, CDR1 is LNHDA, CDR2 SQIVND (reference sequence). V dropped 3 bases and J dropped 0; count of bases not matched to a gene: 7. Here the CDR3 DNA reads TGTGCCAGTAGTATGCGGCTAGCGGGCAACTCCTACGAGCAGTACTTC. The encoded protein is CASSMRLAGNSYEQYF.

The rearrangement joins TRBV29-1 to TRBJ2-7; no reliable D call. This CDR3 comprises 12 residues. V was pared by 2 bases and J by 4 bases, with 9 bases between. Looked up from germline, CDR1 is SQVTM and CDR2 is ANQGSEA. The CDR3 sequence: CSVETVRYEQYF. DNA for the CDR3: TGCAGCGTTGAAACGGTTCGTTACGAGCAGTACTTC.

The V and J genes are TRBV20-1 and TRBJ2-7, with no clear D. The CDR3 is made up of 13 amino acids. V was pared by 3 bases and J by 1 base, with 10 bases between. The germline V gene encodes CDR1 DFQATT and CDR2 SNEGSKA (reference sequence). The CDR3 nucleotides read TGCAGTGCTAGGTGGGCAGATTCCTACGAGCAGTACTTC. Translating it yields CSARWADSYEQYF.

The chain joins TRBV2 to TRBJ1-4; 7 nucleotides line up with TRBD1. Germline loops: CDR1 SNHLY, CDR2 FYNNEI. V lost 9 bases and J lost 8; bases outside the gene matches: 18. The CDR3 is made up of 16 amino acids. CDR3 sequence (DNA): TGTGCCAGTAGTAAGACCTCGGGACAGCCGATGGAAAAACTGTTTTTT. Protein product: CASSKTSGQPMEKLFF.

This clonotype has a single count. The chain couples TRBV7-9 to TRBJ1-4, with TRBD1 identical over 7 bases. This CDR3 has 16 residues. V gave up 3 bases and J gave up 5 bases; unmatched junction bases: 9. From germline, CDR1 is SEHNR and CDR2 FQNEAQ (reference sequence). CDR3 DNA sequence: TGTGCCAGCAGCTTGGCCCAGGGGGAACACAATGAAAAACTGTTTTTT. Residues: CASSLAQGEHNEKLFF.

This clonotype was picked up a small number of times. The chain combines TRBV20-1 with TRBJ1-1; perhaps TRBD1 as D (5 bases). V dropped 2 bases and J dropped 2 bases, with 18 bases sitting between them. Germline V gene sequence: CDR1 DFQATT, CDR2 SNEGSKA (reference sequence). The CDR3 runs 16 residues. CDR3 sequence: CSARPAAGRGNTEAFF. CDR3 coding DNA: TGCAGTGCTAGACCTGCGGCAGGGCGAGGAAACACTGAAGCTTTCTTT.

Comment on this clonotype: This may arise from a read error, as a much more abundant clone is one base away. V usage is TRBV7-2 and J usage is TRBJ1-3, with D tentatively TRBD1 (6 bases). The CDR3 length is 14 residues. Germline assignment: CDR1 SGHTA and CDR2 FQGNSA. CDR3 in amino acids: CASSPLGAGNTMYF. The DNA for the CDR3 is TGTGCCAGCAGCCCGTTGGGGGCTGGAAACACCATGTATTTT.

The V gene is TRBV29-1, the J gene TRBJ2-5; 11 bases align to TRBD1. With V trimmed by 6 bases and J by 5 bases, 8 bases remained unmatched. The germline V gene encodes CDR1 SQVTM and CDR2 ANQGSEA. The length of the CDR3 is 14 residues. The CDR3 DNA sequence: TGCAGCGTAGCTTCCGGGACAGGGGGTGAGACCCAGTACTTC. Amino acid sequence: CSVASGTGGETQYF.

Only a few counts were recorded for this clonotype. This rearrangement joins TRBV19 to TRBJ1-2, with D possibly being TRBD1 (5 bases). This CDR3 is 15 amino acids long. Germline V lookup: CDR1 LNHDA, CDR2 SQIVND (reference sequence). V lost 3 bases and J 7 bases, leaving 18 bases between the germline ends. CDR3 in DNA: TGTGCCAGTAGTATTTTCCAGGACACGTTCGGTGGCTACACCTTC. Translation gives CASSIFQDTFGGYTF.